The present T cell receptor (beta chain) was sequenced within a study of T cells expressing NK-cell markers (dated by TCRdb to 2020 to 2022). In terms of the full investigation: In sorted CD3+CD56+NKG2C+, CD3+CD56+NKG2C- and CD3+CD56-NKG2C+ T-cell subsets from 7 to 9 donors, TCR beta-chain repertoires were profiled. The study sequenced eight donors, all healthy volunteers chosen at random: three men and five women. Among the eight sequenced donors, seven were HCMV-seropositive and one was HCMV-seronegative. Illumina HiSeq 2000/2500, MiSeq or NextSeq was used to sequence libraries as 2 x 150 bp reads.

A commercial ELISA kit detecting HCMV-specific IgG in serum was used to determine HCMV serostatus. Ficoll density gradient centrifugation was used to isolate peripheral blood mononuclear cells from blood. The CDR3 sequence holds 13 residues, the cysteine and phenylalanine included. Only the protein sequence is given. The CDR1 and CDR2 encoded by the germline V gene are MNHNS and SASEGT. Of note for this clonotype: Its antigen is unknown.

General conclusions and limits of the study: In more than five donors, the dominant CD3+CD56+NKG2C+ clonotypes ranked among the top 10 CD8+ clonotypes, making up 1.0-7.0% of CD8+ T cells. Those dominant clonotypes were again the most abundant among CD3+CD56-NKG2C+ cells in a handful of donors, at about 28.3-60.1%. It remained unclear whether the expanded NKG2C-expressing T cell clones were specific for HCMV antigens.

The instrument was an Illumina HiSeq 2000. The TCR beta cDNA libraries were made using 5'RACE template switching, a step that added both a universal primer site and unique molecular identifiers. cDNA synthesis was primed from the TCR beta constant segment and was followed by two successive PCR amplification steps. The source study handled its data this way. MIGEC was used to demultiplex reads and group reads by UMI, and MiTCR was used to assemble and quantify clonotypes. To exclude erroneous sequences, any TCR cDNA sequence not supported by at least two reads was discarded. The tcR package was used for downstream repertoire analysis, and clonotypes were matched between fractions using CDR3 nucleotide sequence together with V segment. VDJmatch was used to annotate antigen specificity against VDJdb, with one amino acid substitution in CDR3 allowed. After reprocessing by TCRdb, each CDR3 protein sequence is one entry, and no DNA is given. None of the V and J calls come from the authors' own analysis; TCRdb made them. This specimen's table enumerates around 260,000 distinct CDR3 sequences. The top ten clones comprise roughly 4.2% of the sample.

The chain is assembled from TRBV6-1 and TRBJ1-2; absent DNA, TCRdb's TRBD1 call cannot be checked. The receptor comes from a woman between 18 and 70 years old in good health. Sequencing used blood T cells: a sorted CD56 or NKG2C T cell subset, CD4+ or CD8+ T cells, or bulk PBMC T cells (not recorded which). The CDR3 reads CASSGGRNYGYTF.